The source of this T cell receptor beta chain is a study of blood T cell repertoires in COVID-19. About the research overall: Samples of COVID-19 (acute and convalescent) were obtained from the United States, Italy and Spain. The cDNA or gDNA used as material had been derived from T cells, B-cell-depleted T cells, or PBMCs.

V lost 5 bases and J lost 5; bases outside the gene matches: 5. This CDR3 region has 13 residues. In the original processing: Amplification with reference gene primers provided the estimates of nucleated cell counts. Profiled with immunoSEQ multiplex PCR; TCRdb holds only in-frame clones, not every one. That table gives V, J and clone size, and the DNA gave D and trimming. This sample has about 150,000 clones; 80% occur once, and the top ten carry 0.5% to 0.65%. The chain combines TRBV12-3 or TRBV12-4 with TRBJ1-2; 7 bases align to TRBD1. The sequence came from a man aged 55 to 70 with acute or convalescent COVID-19. Material: peripheral blood. In DNA form, the CDR3 reads TGTGCCAGCAGTCCCGGGACAGTTTATGGCTACACCTTC. Protein product: CASSPGTVYGYTF.